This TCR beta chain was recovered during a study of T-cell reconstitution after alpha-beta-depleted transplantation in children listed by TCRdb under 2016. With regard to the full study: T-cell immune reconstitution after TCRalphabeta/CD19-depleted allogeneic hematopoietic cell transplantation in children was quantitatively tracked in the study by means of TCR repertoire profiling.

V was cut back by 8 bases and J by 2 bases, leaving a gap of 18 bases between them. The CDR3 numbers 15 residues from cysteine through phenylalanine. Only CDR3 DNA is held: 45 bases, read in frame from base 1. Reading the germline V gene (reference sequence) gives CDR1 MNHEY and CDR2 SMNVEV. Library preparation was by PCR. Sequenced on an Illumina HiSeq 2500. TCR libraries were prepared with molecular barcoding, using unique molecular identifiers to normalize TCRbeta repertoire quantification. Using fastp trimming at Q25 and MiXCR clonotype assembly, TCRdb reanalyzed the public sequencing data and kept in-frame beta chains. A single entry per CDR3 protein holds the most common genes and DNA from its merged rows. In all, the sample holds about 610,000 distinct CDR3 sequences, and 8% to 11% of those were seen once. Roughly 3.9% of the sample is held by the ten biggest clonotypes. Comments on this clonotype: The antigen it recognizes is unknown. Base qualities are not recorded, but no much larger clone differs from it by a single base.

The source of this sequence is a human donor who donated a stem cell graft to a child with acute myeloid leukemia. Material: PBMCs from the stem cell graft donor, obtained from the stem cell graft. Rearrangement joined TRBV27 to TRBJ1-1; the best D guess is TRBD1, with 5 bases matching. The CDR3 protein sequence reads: CASQQDGALNTEAFF. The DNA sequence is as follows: TGTGCCAGCCAACAGGATGGGGCCTTAAACACTGAAGCTTTCTTT.